A selection of T cell receptor beta chains follows, all from one sample in a study of pediatric ulcerative colitis. Method: immunoSEQ multiplex PCR; TCRdb's copy keeps in-frame clones and lacks some. The sample contains over 45,000 clones, around 79% of which appear only once. The sequencing sample was made of gut tissue. Receptors originate from a girl aged 10 to 17 with moderate ulcerative colitis. Both conserved end residues are part of each CDR3. The D gene is left open where the match is weak. A row's size may be missing; if present it is once, few, many or a size class.

clone size	D gene	V gene	J gene	CDR3 length	CDR3 DNA	CDR3 protein
-	TRBD1	TRBV18	TRBJ1-4	13	TGTGCCAGCTCATCGGGACAGAATGAAAAACTGTTTTTT	CASSSGQNEKLFF
-	TRBD1	TRBV28	TRBJ1-2	15	TGTGCCAGCAGCCGCGGACAGGGGGCCCGCTATGGCTACACCTTC	CASSRGQGARYGYTF
-	-	TRBV30	TRBJ1-6	13	TGTGCCTGGAGCCCTGGGGCCCTTTCGGCCCTCCACTTT	CAWSPGALSALHF
-	-	TRBV28	TRBJ1-1	15	TGTGCCAGCAGACAACCGTCTGGACAGCACACTGAAGCTTTCTTT	CASRQPSGQHTEAFF
-	-	TRBV25-1	TRBJ1-1	14	TGTGCCAGCAGTGAATGGGGGCAGAACACTGAAGCTTTCTTT	CASSEWGQNTEAFF
-	-	TRBV18	TRBJ2-5	15	TGTGCCAGCTCACCCCAACGGGGGGCCCAAGAGACCCAGTACTTC	CASSPQRGAQETQYF
-	TRBD1	TRBV6-6	TRBJ1-2	15	TGTGCCAGCACCATAACCAGGGGGCGGAACTATGGCTACACCTTC	CASTITRGRNYGYTF
once	TRBD2	TRBV10-3	TRBJ2-7	15	TGTGCCATCACCGCAACTAGCGGGGGGTTCTACGAGCAGTACTTC	CAITATSGGFYEQYF
-	-	TRBV19	TRBJ1-6	16	TGTGCCAGCACTAATACGGGATCCCTTCCCCGGCCACCCCTCCACTTT	CASTNTGSLPRPPLHF
-	TRBD1	TRBV6-5	TRBJ2-7	15	TGTGCCAGCAGACTCAGAAGGGGACAGGACTACGAGCAGTACTTC	CASRLRRGQDYEQYF
-	-	TRBV7-8	TRBJ2-1	13	TGTGCCAGCAGCTTAACTCAGGGGAATGAGCAGTTCTTC	CASSLTQGNEQFF
-	-	TRBV30	TRBJ2-3	15	TGTGCCTGGAGTGTAGCAGGGGCGAATGACCATACGCAGTATTTT	CAWSVAGANDHTQYF
-	-	TRBV6-5	TRBJ2-7	14	TGTGCCAGCAGTTACTTGAGGACCCAATACGAGCAGTACTTC	CASSYLRTQYEQYF
once	TRBD2	TRBV14	TRBJ2-1	15	TGTGCCAGCAGCCAAGGGGCTAGCGGGGGGAGTGAGCAGTTCTTC	CASSQGASGGSEQFF
-	-	TRBV7-2	TRBJ1-1	15	TGTGCCAGCAGCTTAGTGGGGGGGACTGTCACTGAAGCTTTCTTT	CASSLVGGTVTEAFF
few	-	TRBV29-1	TRBJ1-2	14	TGCAGCGTTGAGCGCAGGGCCGTAGACTATGGCTACACCTTC	CSVERRAVDYGYTF
-	TRBD2	TRBV27	TRBJ2-5	14	TGTGCCAGCAGTTCAACTAGCGGGGGAGAGACCCAGTACTTC	CASSSTSGGETQYF
-	TRBD1	TRBV6-6	TRBJ2-7	14	TGTGCCAGTCACTCCCCGGGACAGGGCTACGAGCAGTACTTC	CASHSPGQGYEQYF
-	-	TRBV12-5	TRBJ2-2	14	TGTGCTAGTGGTCTCGGGGGGAACACCGGGGAGCTGTTTTTT	CASGLGGNTGELFF
-	-	TRBV19	TRBJ2-1	14	TGTGCCAGTAGTAGGGCTAGCCGACGGTATGAGCAGTTCTTC	CASSRASRRYEQFF
-	-	TRBV2	TRBJ2-7	13	TGTGCCAGCAGTGAAGGAACAGTCGGCGAGCAGTACTTC	CASSEGTVGEQYF
-	-	TRBV30	TRBJ2-7	13	TGTGCCTGGAGTGGGGGGGTCAACTACGAGCAGTACTTC	CAWSGGVNYEQYF
-	-	TRBV18	TRBJ2-5	14	TGTGCCAGCTCACCACCGGCGGGCATCGAGACCCAGTACTTC	CASSPPAGIETQYF
-	-	TRBV30	TRBJ2-7	14	TGTGCCTGGAGTGGTGGGAGTCTTGTTTACGAGCAGTACTTC	CAWSGGSLVYEQYF
-	-	TRBV30	TRBJ1-1	15	TGTGCCTGGAGTCTCGGGGGAGGGGTCTCCGACGAAGCTTTCTTT	CAWSLGGGVSDEAFF
-	-	TRBV2	TRBJ1-2	15	TGTGCCAGCTCCCGAATGAAGGCAGCACTAGATGGCTACACCTTC	CASSRMKAALDGYTF
-	-	TRBV5-1	TRBJ1-2	14	TGCGCCAGCAGCTGGGCGGGACATAACTATGGCTACACCTTC	CASSWAGHNYGYTF
-	-	TRBV28	TRBJ2-5	13	TGTGCCAGCAGTCCTCCTGTTTACCAGACCCAGTACTTC	CASSPPVYQTQYF
-	-	TRBV28	TRBJ2-7	13	TGTGCCAGTCAGGGACACGGACCCTACGAGCAGTACTTC	CASQGHGPYEQYF
few	-	TRBV6-5	TRBJ2-7	16	TGTGCCAGCAGTTACTCGGTGGAGGGGCTATTCTACGAGCAGTACTTC	CASSYSVEGLFYEQYF
once	TRBD2	TRBV25-1	TRBJ2-3	17	TGTGCCAGCAGTGGACATAGCGGGCATACCGACACAGATACGCAGTATTTT	CASSGHSGHTDTDTQYF
-	-	TRBV5-5	TRBJ1-1	14	TGTGCCAGCAGCTTCGGATACCAGGGAACTGAAGCTTTCTTT	CASSFGYQGTEAFF
-	-	TRBV7-9	TRBJ2-1	14	TGTGCCAGCAGCCTCGGGGGGCCGTACAATGAGCAGTTCTTC	CASSLGGPYNEQFF
-	TRBD1	TRBV18	TRBJ1-2	14	TGTGCCAGCTCCCCGGGACAGACGCTTGAGGGCTACACCTTC	CASSPGQTLEGYTF
-	-	TRBV18	TRBJ2-5	14	TGTGCCAGCTCACCCCAGCGGCCCCAAGAGACCCAGTACTTC	CASSPQRPQETQYF
-	TRBD1	TRBV30	TRBJ1-3	14	TGTGCCTGGCCCCAGGGGGGGCTCGGAAACACCATATATTTT	CAWPQGGLGNTIYF
-	TRBD2	TRBV9	TRBJ2-1	16	TGTGCCAGCAGCGAGCCCGGACTAGTCTCCTACAATGAGCAGTTCTTC	CASSEPGLVSYNEQFF
-	-	TRBV4-2	TRBJ1-3	15	TGTGCCAGCAGCCAAGAGGGACGGACTGGAAACACCATATATTTT	CASSQEGRTGNTIYF
-	-	TRBV18	TRBJ2-2	16	TGTGCCAGCTCCTCCGACAAGGGTTCGAACACCGGGGAGCTGTTTTTT	CASSSDKGSNTGELFF
-	-	TRBV30	TRBJ1-2	13	TGTGCCTGGAGCCCAGATGTGACAGTAGGCTACACCTTC	CAWSPDVTVGYTF
-	-	TRBV11-1	TRBJ2-2	16	TGTGCCAGCAGCTTTGATCCCAGGGCGAACACCGGGGAGCTGTTTTTT	CASSFDPRANTGELFF